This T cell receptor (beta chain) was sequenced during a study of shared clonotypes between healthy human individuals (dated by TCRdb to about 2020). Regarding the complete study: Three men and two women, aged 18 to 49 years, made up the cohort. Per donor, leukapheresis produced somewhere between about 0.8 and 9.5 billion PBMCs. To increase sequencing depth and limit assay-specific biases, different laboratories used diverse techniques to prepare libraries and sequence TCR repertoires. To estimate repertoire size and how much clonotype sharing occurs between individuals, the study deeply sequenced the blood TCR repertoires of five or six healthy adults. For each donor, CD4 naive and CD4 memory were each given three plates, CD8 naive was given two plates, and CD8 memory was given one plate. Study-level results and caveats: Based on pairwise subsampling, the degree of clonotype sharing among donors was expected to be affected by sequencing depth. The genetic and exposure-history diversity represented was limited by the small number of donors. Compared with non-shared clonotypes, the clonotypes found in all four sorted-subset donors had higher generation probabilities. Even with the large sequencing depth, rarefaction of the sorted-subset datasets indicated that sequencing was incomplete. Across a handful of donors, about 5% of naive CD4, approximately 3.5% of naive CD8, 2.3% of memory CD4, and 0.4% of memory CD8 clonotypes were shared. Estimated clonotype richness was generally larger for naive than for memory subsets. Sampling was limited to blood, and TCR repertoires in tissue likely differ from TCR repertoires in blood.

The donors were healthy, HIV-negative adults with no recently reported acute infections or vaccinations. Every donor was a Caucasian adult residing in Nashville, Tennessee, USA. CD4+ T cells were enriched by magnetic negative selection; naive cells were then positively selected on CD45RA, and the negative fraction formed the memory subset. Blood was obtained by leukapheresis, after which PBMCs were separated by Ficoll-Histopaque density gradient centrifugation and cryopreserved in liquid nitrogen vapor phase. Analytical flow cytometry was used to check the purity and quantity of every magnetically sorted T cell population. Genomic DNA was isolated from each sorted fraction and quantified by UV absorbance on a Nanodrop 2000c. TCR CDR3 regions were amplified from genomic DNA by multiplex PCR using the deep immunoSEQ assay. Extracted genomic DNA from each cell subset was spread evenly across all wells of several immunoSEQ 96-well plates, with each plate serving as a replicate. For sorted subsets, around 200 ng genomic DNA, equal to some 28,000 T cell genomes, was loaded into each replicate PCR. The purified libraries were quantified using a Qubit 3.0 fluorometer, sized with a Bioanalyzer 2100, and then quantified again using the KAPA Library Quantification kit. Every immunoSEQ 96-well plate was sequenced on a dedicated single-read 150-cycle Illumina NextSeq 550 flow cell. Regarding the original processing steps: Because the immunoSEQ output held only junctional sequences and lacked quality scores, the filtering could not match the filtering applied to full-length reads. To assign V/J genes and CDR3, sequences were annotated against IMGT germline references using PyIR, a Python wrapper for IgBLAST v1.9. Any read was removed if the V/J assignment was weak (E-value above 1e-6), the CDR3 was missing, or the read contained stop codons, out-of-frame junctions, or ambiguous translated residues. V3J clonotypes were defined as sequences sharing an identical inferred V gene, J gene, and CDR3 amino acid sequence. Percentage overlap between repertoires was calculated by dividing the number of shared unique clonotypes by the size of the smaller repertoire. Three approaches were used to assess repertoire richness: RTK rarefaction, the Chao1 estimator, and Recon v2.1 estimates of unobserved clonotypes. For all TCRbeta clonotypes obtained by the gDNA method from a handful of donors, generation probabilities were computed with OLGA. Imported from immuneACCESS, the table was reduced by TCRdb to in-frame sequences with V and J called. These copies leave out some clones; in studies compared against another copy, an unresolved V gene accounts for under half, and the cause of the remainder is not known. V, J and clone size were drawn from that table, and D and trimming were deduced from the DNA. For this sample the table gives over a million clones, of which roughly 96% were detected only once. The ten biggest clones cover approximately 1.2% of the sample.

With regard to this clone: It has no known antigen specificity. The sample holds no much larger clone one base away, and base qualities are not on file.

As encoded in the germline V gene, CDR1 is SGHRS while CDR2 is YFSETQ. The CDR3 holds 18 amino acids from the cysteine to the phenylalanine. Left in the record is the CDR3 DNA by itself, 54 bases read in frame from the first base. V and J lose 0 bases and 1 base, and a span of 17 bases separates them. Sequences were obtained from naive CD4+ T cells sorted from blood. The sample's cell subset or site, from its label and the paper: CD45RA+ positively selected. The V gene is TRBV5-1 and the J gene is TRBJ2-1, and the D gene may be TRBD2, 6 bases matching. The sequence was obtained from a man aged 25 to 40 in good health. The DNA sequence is TGCGCCAGCAGCTTGGAACGGTCGGCGGGATTGTCCTACAATGAGCAGTTCTTC. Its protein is CASSLERSAGLSYNEQFF.